The T cell receptor (beta chain) described here comes from a study of OX40 agonist ivuxolimab in advanced cancers. Study information: Ivuxolimab, an agonistic anti-OX40 (CD134) antibody, was given to patients. Patients got intravenous ivuxolimab at 0.01 to 10 mg/kg every 2 weeks. Overall study results and limits: Undetermined was the antigen specificity of the expanded peripheral T cells.

In this sample, this clone is medium-sized. The target antigen is unknown. Here immunoSEQ multiplex PCR was the method, and the copy in TCRdb shows in-frame clones only, minus some. The sample holds roughly 48,000 clones, 82% seen once. With autoimmune disease history or systemic immunosuppression, patients were excluded. V was clipped by 2 bases and J by 8 bases; unmatched bases: 0. CDR3 length: 13 amino acids. Germline CDR1 MNHEY, CDR2 SMNVEV (reference sequence). The input for sequencing was CD4+ or CD8+ T cells sorted from blood, taken in a trial of the OX40 agonist ivuxolimab. The J gene is TRBJ1-6, the V gene TRBV27; 7 bases agree with TRBD1. This TCR was recovered from an adult with an advanced solid tumor such as melanoma, head and neck, liver or kidney cancer. The CDR3 loop is CASSLDRDSPLHF. CDR3 DNA sequence: TGTGCCAGCAGTTTAGACAGGGATTCACCCCTCCACTTT.